The present T cell receptor beta chain was sequenced within a study of T cell responses to AZD1222 COVID-19 vaccine. Study-level information: Researchers grouped second doses given at about 4 or about 12 weeks into one pool.

Study-level results: Reportedly, close to half of spike-specific TCRs are directed against unmutated variant regions. The study sampled repertoires only after the peak T cell response. Clonal diversity may have been underestimated in mostly white British donors.

Measured with immunoSEQ multiplex PCR; TCRdb has only the in-frame clones, and not every one. The repertoire consists of about 150,000 clones, with around 89% occurring once and the leading ten covering 6.5% to 8.5%. Trimming shortened V by 4 bases and J by 5 bases, and 8 bases separated the two germline ends. CDR1 is ENHRY, CDR2 SYGVKD, per germline. The CDR3 is 13 amino acids. This clone was counted only a few times. Antigen specificity is unknown. The source material was peripheral blood, sampled on day 0 of AZD1222 vaccination. The origin of this receptor is an adult in good health. The J gene is TRBJ1-4, the V gene TRBV10-3; D is unresolved. DNA for the CDR3: TGTGCCATCAGTGGGGTTACAAATGAAAAACTGTTTTTT. This translates into CAISGVTNEKLFF.